This entry lists 26 T cell receptor beta chains sequenced from one sample in a study of blood T cell repertoires in COVID-19. Sequencing used immunoSEQ multiplex PCR; TCRdb keeps in-frame clones, though not all of them. Here the sample spans 200,000 to 250,000 clones, 80% to 90% being singletons. Sequenced sample: PBMCs or T cells enriched from blood (not recorded which). Source of these receptors: a woman aged 45-59 years who had been exposed to COVID-19.

The chain recombines TRBV6-5 with TRBJ2-4; 8 nucleotides agree with TRBD2. The ends lost 2 bases at V and 6 bases at J; junction bases unmatched: 6. Germline CDR1 and CDR2: MNHEY and SVGAGI. The CDR3 has 15 amino acids. CDR3 sequence: CASSYSTGGRNIQYF. DNA for the CDR3: TGTGCCAGCAGTTACAGTACGGGGGGGAGAAACATTCAGTACTTC.

Remarks on this clone: The sample has other DNA sequences that encode this CDR3 too. The rearrangement links TRBV7-3 to TRBJ2-3; 10 bases agree with TRBD2. Trimming removed 3 bases from V and 4 bases from J; junction bases left unmatched: 1. This CDR3 region has 14 residues. Germline V lookup: CDR1 SGHTA, CDR2 FQGTGA. This CDR3 is CASSLSGGADTQYF. CDR3 nucleotides: TGTGCCAGCAGCTTGAGCGGGGGGGCAGATACGCAGTATTTT.

This clone has only a few counts. CDR3: CSVGDPGGDRNTEAFF. The CDR3 coding sequence is TGCAGCGTTGGCGACCCAGGGGGAGATCGAAACACTGAAGCTTTCTTT. V is TRBV29-1 and J is TRBJ1-1; TRBD1 agrees at 7 bases. CDR1 and CDR2 (germline): SQVTM, ANQGSEA. The CDR3 totals 16 residues. The V gene end was trimmed by 4 bases and the J gene end by 2 bases; junction bases not matched to a gene: 13. The variable domain in full, completed from reference TRBV29-1 and TRBJ1-1, reads SAVISQKPSRDICQRGTSLTIQCQVDSQVTMMFWYRQQPGQSLTLIATANQGSEATYESGFVIDKFPISRPNLTFSTLTVSNMSPEDSSIYLCSVGDPGGDRNTEAFFGQGTRLTVV.

The V call is TRBV25-1, the J call TRBJ2-7, with TRBD1 matching over 7 bases. This CDR3 has 14 residues. The ends lost 4 bases at V and 4 bases at J; junction bases unmatched: 7. CDR1 is MGHDK, CDR2 SYGVNS, per germline. The CDR3 nucleotides read TGTGCCAGCAGTGGAGTTACAGGGGAGTACGAGCAGTACTTC. Translation gives CASSGVTGEYEQYF.

The count of this clone is one. This chain joins TRBV29-1 and TRBJ2-1; the match to TRBD1 covers 7 bases. With 6 bases clipped from V and 10 bases from J, the junction kept 15 bases outside the gene matches. In germline, CDR1 is SQVTM, CDR2 ANQGSEA. This CDR3 region has 14 residues. CDR3 protein: CSVEFRQGLLEQFF. The DNA for the CDR3 is TGCAGCGTCGAGTTCCGACAGGGCCTGTTAGAGCAGTTCTTC.

The chain recombines TRBV20-1 with TRBJ1-2; D is perhaps TRBD1 (5 bases). V shed 3 bases and J shed 6 bases, with 8 bases lying between them. The V gene's germline CDR1 is DFQATT and CDR2 SNEGSKA (reference sequence). The CDR3 is 11 amino acids. CDR3 coding DNA: TGCAGTGCTAGCCAGGGCCATGGCTACACCTTC. Its protein product is CSASQGHGYTF.

This clone was recorded once. The chain couples TRBV29-1 to TRBJ1-6; D possibly corresponds to TRBD1 (5 bases). The length of the CDR3 is 13 residues. V was shortened by 2 bases and J by 7 bases, with 9 bases between the two germline ends. CDR1 is SQVTM, CDR2 ANQGSEA, per germline. The CDR3 DNA reads as TGCAGCGTTGAATTGTCAGGGAATTCACCCCTCCACTTT. Its protein product is CSVELSGNSPLHF.

The J gene is TRBJ2-5, the V gene TRBV7-8, with 12 bases that match TRBD2. Losses at the gene ends were 5 bases for V and 5 bases for J; bases not matched to a gene: 9. CDR1 is SGHVS and CDR2 is FQNEAQ in the germline V gene. The CDR3 sequence is 16 residues long. CDR3 loop: CASSADLAGGRETQYF. CDR3 DNA sequence: TGTGCCAGCAGCGCCGACCTAGCGGGGGGGCGGGAGACCCAGTACTTC.

The J gene is TRBJ1-6, the V gene TRBV19; perhaps TRBD1 as D (6 bases). The V gene lost 1 base and the J gene lost 5 bases, with 9 bases spanning the gap. Germline V gene data show CDR1 as LNHDA and CDR2 as SQIVND (reference sequence). The CDR3 extends over 15 amino acids. The DNA for the CDR3 is TGTGCCAGTAGTATAGCTGGACAGCATAATTCACCCCTCCACTTT. It specifies CASSIAGQHNSPLHF.

V usage is TRBV2 and J usage is TRBJ2-3; TRBD2 matches at 7 bases. Germline assignment: CDR1 SNHLY and CDR2 FYNNEI. This CDR3 has 14 residues. Trimming at V came to 3 bases and at J to 1 base, leaving 1 base not matched to a gene. CDR3 sequence reads: CASSDRGGTDTQYF. DNA for the CDR3: TGTGCCAGCAGTGACCGGGGGGGCACAGATACGCAGTATTTT.

The chain joins TRBV3-1 (or the pseudogene TRBV3-2) to TRBJ2-3; 10 bases agree with TRBD1. Losses at the gene ends were 4 bases for V and 6 bases for J; bases not matched to a gene: 7. Germline V gene data show CDR1 as LGHDT and CDR2 as YNNKEL (reference sequence). The CDR3 is made up of 15 amino acids. CDR3 coding DNA: TGTGCCAGCAGCCTCGGGACAGGGGATTCTGATACGCAGTATTTT. Translating it yields CASSLGTGDSDTQYF.

The V call is TRBV20-1, the J call TRBJ2-3; D gene ambiguous. The germline V gene encodes CDR1 DFQATT and CDR2 SNEGSKA (reference sequence). This CDR3 spans 11 amino acids. Trimming stripped 4 bases from V and 6 bases from J, with 8 bases between. As DNA, the CDR3 is TGCAGTGCTACCGAGGCCGATACGCAGTATTTT. It translates to CSATEADTQYF.

The CDR3 is CASSLGVRTEAFF. CDR3 DNA sequence: TGTGCCAGCAGCTTAGGAGTGAGGACTGAAGCTTTCTTT. The rearrangement joins TRBV11-2 to TRBJ1-1; D not certain. The CDR3 length is 13 residues. V was pared by 1 base and J by 5 bases, with 8 bases between. Germline V gene lookup returns CDR1 SGHAT and CDR2 FQNNGV.

The chain uses TRBV27 and TRBJ2-6; tentative D call: TRBD1 (6 bases). V lost 6 bases, J lost 0 bases, and 18 bases lay in between. The germline V gene has CDR1 MNHEY and CDR2 SMNVEV (reference sequence). The CDR3 contains 18 residues. This chain's CDR3 is CASRSLRDMLSGANVLTF. CDR3 DNA sequence: TGTGCCAGCAGATCGCTCCGGGACATGCTCTCTGGGGCCAACGTCCTGACTTTC.

V is TRBV3-1 (or the pseudogene TRBV3-2) and J is TRBJ1-1; TRBD1 matches 10 bases. Per the germline V gene, CDR1 is LGHDT and CDR2 is YNNKEL (reference sequence). This CDR3 contains 19 residues. The V and J ends lost 3 bases and 4 bases, in that order; junction bases with no gene match: 17. The CDR3 DNA is TGTGCCAGCAGCCAGCTTCCCTTCGGGACAGGGGTTTATCGCACTGAAGCTTTCTTT. This codes for CASSQLPFGTGVYRTEAFF.

This clone was observed once. The chain carries TRBV11-2 and TRBJ1-1; 7 bases are a match to TRBD1. The CDR3 spans 16 residues. The J segment lost 5 bases and the V segment lost 5 bases, leaving 14 bases of the junction unmatched. Germline assignment: CDR1 SGHAT and CDR2 FQNNGV. CDR3 sequence (DNA): TGTGCCAGCAGCGTGCACTCGACAGGGTTAAGAACTGAAGCTTTCTTT. It yields the protein CASSVHSTGLRTEAFF.

The rearrangement joins TRBV12-3 or TRBV12-4 to TRBJ1-2; D remains unclear. Between the trimmed V and J ends, which lost 8 bases and 4 bases, there was a span of 14 bases. This CDR3 contains 13 residues. The chain's CDR3 is CASSRRVGYGYTF. Here the CDR3 DNA reads TGTGCCAGCTCGAGGAGGGTCGGCTATGGCTACACCTTC.

The gene calls are TRBV7-7 and TRBJ2-5; 9 nucleotides agree with TRBD1. CDR1 SSHAT and CDR2 FNYEAQ come from the germline V gene (reference sequence). The V gene end was trimmed by 5 bases and the J gene end by 3 bases; junction bases not matched to a gene: 10. CDR3 size: 16 residues. The CDR3 region has the DNA TGTGCCAGCAGCCCCCAACCGACAGGGGGAAAAGAGACCCAGTACTTC. Its protein is CASSPQPTGGKETQYF.

The chain combines TRBV3-1 (or the pseudogene TRBV3-2) with TRBJ1-1; TRBD1 matches 7 bases. Germline CDR1 reads LGHDT; CDR2 reads YNNKEL (reference sequence). The J segment lost 1 base and the V segment lost 2 bases, leaving 7 bases of the junction unmatched. The CDR3 consists of 16 residues. The CDR3: CASSQPTGTANTEAFF. As DNA, the CDR3 is TGTGCCAGCAGCCAACCGACCGGGACAGCGAACACTGAAGCTTTCTTT.

This chain connects TRBV12-3 or TRBV12-4 to TRBJ2-7, with D tentatively TRBD2 (7 bases). The ends were cut back, 2 bases at V and 7 bases at J, with 12 bases in the middle. This CDR3 comprises 13 residues. CDR3 sequence: CASSLRGRGEQYF. The CDR3 DNA reads as TGTGCCAGCAGTTTAAGGGGGAGGGGGGAGCAGTACTTC.

This chain links TRBV9 with TRBJ2-1; a weak D match, TRBD2 (7 bases). Germline loops: CDR1 SGDLS, CDR2 YYNGEE. CDR3 length: 13 amino acids. V lost 4 bases, J lost 8 bases, and 13 bases lay in between. CDR3 nucleotides: TGTGCCAGCAGCCGAGGGGGGGCGGATGAGCAGTTCTTC. Translated, it gives CASSRGGADEQFF.

The chain couples TRBV5-1 to TRBJ2-6; weak D call: TRBD2 (5 bases). CDR3 length equals 17 residues. Trimming took 1 base from V and 0 from J, leaving 11 bases between them. Germline loops: CDR1 SGHRS, CDR2 YFSETQ. CDR3 DNA: TGCGCCAGCAGCTTGCTCGGGGTAACCTCTGGGGCCAACGTCCTGACTTTC. Residues: CASSLLGVTSGANVLTF.

This clone showed up just once. The rearrangement joins TRBV7-2 to TRBJ2-5, with 9 bases lining up with TRBD2. This CDR3 contains 15 residues. V shed 3 bases and J 2 bases; nucleotides not matched to a gene: 4. Per germline, CDR1 SGHTA and CDR2 FQGNSA. CDR3 nucleotide sequence: TGTGCCAGCAGCTTCCTAGCGGGGAGACAAGAGACCCAGTACTTC. It codes for CASSFLAGRQETQYF.

This rearrangement joins TRBV10-1 to TRBJ2-1, with 8 bases fitting TRBD1. CDR1 WNHNN and CDR2 SYGVQD come from the germline V gene (reference sequence). Trimming at V came to 8 bases and at J to 3 bases, leaving 12 bases not matched to a gene. The CDR3 is 16 residues long. CDR3 protein: CASGTVPGQDYNEQFF. The CDR3 DNA reads TGCGCCAGCGGAACCGTTCCGGGACAGGACTACAATGAGCAGTTCTTC.

This clone was seen at least ten times. The chain uses TRBV27 and TRBJ1-1, with 8 bases that match TRBD1. The CDR3 spans 15 residues. V dropped 5 bases and J dropped 4; count of bases not matched to a gene: 9. CDR1 MNHEY and CDR2 SMNVEV come from the germline V gene (reference sequence). CDR3 sequence reads: CASSPQGALGTEAFF. DNA for the CDR3: TGTGCCAGCAGTCCGCAGGGGGCGCTGGGCACTGAAGCTTTCTTT.

CDR3 in amino acids: CAISATGTYGYTF. The CDR3 coding sequence is TGTGCCATCAGTGCGACAGGAACTTATGGCTACACCTTC. This rearrangement joins TRBV10-3 to TRBJ1-2; D perhaps matches TRBD1 (6 bases). The CDR3 contains 13 residues. From germline, CDR1 is ENHRY and CDR2 SYGVKD. V was clipped by 4 bases and J by 5 bases, with 11 bases between them.